This T cell receptor beta chain was recovered during a study of blood T cell repertoires in COVID-19. CDR3 length equals 14 residues. Per the germline V gene, CDR1 is SGHDN and CDR2 is FVKESK. V shed 2 bases and J shed 5 bases, with 12 bases lying between them. Clinical history as reported by participants underpinned cohort assignment. Per the authors' pipeline: Using reference gene primer amplification, nucleated cell counts were estimated. The assay was immunoSEQ multiplex PCR, and TCRdb's table has in-frame clones only and misses some. V, J and clone size derive from that table, while D and trimming were established from the DNA sequence. The sample yields approximately 210,000 clones, around 87% seen once.

The material sequenced was PBMCs or T cells enriched from blood (not recorded which). The chain carries TRBV14 and TRBJ2-5, with D possibly being TRBD1 (7 bases). The TCR originated in a man aged 25-45 years in a cohort exposed to, infected with or recovered from COVID-19 (not recorded which). CDR3 nucleotides: TGTGCCAGCAGCCAACTACAGGGGAGGGAGACCCAGTACTTC. As protein: CASSQLQGRETQYF.